This T cell receptor beta chain was identified in a study of human T cells and chemical hapten exposure. Looking at the study overall: Skin on the upper inner arm, about 2 cm by about 2 cm in size, was sensitized with 2% DPC. Overall study findings and caveats: High-frequency TCRs, those above 1 in 1000, stayed the same after DPC sensitization.

Losses at the gene ends were 6 bases for V and 5 bases for J; bases not matched to a gene: 5. The CDR3 is 12 amino acids. CDR1 is DFQATT and CDR2 is SNEGSKA in the germline V gene (reference sequence). TCRdb itself ran the RACE reads through MiXCR, one entry per CDR3 protein. The table shows roughly 150,000 distinct CDR3 sequences, with 10% to 15% occurring only once. This clonotype has just a few counts. Its antigen is not identified. Documented time point: patch test 2, 6 weeks after DPC sensitization. Sample treatment: therapeutic diphenylcyclopropenone sensitization with weekly scalp DPC. Every donor had alopecia and was 18 to 70 years old; all were suitable for DPC. Unfractionated whole blood yielded the extracted total RNA.

The TCR originated in a woman in her forties or fifties with alopecia areata. Some clones in this sample may be carry-over from other donors' samples. Material: whole blood, obtained in connection with sensitization to the hapten diphenylcyclopropenone (DPC). The chain joins TRBV20-1 to TRBJ2-5, with 8 bases aligning to TRBD1. The CDR3 DNA reads TGCAGTGCCCGGACAGGGTTCGAGACCCAGTACTTC. Residues: CSARTGFETQYF.